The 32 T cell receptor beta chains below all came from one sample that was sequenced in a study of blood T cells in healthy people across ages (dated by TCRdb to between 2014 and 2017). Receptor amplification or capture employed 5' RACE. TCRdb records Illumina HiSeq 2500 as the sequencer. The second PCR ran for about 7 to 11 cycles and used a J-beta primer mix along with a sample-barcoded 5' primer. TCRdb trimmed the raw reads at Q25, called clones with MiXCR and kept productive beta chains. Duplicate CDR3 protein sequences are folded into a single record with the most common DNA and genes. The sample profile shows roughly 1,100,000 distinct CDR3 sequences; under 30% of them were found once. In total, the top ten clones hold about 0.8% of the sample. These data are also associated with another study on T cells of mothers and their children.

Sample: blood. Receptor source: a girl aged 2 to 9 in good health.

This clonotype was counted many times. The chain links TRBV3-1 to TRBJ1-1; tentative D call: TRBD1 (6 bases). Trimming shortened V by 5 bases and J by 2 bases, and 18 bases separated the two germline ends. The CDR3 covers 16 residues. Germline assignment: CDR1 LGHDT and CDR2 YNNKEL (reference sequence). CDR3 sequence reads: CASSGSQGRINTEAFF. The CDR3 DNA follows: TGTGCCAGCAGCGGCTCTCAGGGGCGCATTAACACTGAAGCTTTCTTT.

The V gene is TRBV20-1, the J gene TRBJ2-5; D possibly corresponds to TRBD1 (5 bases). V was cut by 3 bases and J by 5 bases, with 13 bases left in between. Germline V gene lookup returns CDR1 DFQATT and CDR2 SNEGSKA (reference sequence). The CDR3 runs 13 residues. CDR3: CSASRAPVETQYF. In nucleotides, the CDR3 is TGCAGTGCTAGCAGGGCCCCGGTGGAGACCCAGTACTTC.

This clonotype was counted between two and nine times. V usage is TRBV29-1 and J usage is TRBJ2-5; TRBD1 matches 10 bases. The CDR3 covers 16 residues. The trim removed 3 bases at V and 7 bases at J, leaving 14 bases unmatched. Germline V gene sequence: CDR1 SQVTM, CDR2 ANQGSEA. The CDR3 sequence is CSVDQREGQGLGTQYF. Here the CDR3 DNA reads TGCAGCGTTGACCAAAGGGAGGGACAGGGGCTTGGGACCCAGTACTTC.

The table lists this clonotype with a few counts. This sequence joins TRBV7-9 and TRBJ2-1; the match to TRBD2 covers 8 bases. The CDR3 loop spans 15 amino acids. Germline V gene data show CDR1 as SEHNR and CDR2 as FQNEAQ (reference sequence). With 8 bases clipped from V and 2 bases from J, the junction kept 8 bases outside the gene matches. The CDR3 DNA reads TGTGCCAGCTGGGCAGCGGGAGTTCCCTACAATGAGCAGTTCTTC. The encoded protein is CASWAAGVPYNEQFF.

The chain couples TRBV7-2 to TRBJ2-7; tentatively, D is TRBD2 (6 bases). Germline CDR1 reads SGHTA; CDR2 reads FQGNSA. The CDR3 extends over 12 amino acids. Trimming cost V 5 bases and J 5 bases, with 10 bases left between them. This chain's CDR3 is CASSPRTNEQYF. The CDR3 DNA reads TGTGCCAGCAGCCCGAGGACTAACGAGCAGTACTTC.

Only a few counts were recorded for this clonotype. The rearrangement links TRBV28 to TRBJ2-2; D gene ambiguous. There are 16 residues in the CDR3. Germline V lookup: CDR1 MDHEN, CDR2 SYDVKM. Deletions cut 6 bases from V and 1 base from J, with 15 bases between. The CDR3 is CASSPNGGENTGELFF. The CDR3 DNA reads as TGTGCCAGCAGCCCCAACGGTGGGGAGAACACCGGGGAGCTGTTTTTT.

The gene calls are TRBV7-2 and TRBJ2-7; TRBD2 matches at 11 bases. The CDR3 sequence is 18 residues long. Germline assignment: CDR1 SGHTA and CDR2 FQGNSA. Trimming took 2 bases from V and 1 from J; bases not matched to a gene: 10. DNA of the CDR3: TGTGCCAGCAGCTTAACCTTTAGCGGGGGGGACCATTCCTACGAGCAGTACTTC. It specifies CASSLTFSGGDHSYEQYF.

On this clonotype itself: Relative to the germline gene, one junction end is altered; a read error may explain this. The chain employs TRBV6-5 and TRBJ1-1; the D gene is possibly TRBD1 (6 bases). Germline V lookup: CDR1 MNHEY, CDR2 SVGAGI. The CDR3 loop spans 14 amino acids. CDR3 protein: CASSYRGGRTEASF. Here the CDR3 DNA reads TGTGCCAGCAGTTATAGAGGGGGGCGAACTGAAGCTTCCTTT.

The CDR3: CASSPRKVEGTEAFF. CDR3 nucleotides: TGTGCCAGCAGTCCCCGAAAGGTGGAGGGCACTGAAGCTTTCTTT. This chain uses TRBV27 with TRBJ1-1; D is uncertain. In germline, CDR1 is MNHEY, CDR2 SMNVEV (reference sequence). The V gene lost 5 bases and the J gene lost 4 bases, with 17 bases spanning the gap. The CDR3 runs 15 residues.

Here the CDR3 reads CASRNGPIFSGNTIYF. The CDR3 DNA reads as TGTGCCAGCAGGAACGGCCCCATCTTCTCTGGAAACACCATATATTTT. The gene calls are TRBV12-3 or TRBV12-4 and TRBJ1-3; no firm D call. This CDR3 contains 16 residues. The V end lost 6 bases, the J end lost 0 bases, and 15 bases lay between the germline ends.

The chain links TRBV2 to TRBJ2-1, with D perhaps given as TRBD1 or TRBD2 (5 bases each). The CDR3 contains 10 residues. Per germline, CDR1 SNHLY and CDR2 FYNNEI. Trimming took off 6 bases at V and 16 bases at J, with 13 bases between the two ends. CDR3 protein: CASSRDPAFF. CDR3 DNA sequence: TGTGCCAGCAGCCGGGACCCCGCTTTCTTC. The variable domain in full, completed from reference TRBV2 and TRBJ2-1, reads EPEVTQTPSHQVTQMGQEVILRCVPISNHLYFYWYRQILGQKVEFLVSFYNNEISEKSEIFDDQFSVERPDGSNFTLKIRSTKLEDSAMYFCASSRDPAFFGPGTRLTVL.

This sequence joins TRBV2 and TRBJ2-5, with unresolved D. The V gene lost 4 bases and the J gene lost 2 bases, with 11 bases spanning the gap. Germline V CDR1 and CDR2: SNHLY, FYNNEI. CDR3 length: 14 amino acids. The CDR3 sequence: CASSVTPGQETQYF. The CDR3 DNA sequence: TGTGCCAGCAGTGTTACCCCTGGACAAGAGACCCAGTACTTC. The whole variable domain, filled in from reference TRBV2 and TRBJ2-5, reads EPEVTQTPSHQVTQMGQEVILRCVPISNHLYFYWYRQILGQKVEFLVSFYNNEISEKSEIFDDQFSVERPDGSNFTLKIRSTKLEDSAMYFCASSVTPGQETQYFGPGTRLLVL.

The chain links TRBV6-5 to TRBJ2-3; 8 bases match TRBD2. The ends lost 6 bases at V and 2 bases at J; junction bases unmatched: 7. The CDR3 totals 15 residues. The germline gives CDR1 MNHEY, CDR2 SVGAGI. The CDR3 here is CASRRTGLATDTQYF. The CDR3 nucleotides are TGTGCCAGCAGGCGAACCGGACTAGCCACAGATACGCAGTATTTT.

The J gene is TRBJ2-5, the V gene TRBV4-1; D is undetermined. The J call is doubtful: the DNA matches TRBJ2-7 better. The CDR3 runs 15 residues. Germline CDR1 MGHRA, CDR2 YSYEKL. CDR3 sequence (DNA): TGCGCCAGCAGCCAAGATCATGCCGTTGTCTACGAGCAGTACTTC. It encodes CASSQDHAVVYEQYF.

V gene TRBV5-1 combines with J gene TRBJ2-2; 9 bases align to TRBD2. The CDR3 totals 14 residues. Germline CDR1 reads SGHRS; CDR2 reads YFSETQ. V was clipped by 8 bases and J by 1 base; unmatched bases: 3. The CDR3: CASFSGGNTGELFF. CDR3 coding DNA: TGCGCCAGTTTTAGCGGGGGGAACACCGGGGAGCTGTTTTTT.

The CDR3 region has the DNA TGTGCCAGCAGCCTCCTGGTCGGACACGGGCGCTACGAGCAGTTCTTC. This codes for CASSLLVGHGRYEQFF. The genes are TRBV11-2 and TRBJ2-1; D perhaps matches TRBD1 (5 bases). Deletions cut 5 bases from V and 10 bases from J, with 24 bases between. The CDR3 has 16 residues. CDR1 and CDR2 (germline): SGHAT, FQNNGV.

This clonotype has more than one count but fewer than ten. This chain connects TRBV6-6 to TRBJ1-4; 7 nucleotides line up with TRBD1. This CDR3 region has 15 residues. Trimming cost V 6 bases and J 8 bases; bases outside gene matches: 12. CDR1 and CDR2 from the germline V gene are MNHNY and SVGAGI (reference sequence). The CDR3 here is CASSYTDRAKEKLFF. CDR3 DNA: TGTGCCAGCAGCTATACCGACAGGGCAAAGGAAAAACTGTTTTTT.

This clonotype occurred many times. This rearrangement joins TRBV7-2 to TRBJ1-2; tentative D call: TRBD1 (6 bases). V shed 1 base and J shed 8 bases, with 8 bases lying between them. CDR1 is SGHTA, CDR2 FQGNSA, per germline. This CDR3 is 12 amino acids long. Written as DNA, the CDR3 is TGTGCCAGCAGCTTAGGAACAGGGGGCTACACCTTC. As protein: CASSLGTGGYTF. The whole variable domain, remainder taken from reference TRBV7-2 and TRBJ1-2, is GAGVSQSPSNKVTEKGKDVELRCDPISGHTALYWYRQSLGQGLEFLIYFQGNSAPDKSGLPSDRFSAERTGGSVSTLTIQRTQQEDSAVYLCASSLGTGGYTFGSGTRLTVV.

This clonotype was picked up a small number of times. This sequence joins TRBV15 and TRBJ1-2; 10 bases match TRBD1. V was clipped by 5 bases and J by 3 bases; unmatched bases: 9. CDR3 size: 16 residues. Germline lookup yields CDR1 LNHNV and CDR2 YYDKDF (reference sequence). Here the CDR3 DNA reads TGTGCCACCAGCGGGGAGGTAGGACAGGGGGACTATGGCTACACCTTC. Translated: CATSGEVGQGDYGYTF.

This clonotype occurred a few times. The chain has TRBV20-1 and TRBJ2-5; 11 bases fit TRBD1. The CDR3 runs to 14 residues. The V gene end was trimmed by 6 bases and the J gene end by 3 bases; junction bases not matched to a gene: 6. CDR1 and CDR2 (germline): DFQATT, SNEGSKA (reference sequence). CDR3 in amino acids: CSAEGQGAEETQYF. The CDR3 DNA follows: TGCAGTGCGGAAGGACAGGGGGCTGAAGAGACCCAGTACTTC.

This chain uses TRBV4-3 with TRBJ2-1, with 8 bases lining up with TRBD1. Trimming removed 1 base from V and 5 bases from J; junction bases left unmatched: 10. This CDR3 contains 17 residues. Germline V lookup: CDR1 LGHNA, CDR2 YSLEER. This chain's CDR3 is CASSQGTGLTIDNEQFF. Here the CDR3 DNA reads TGCGCCAGCAGCCAAGGGACAGGGCTGACAATTGACAATGAGCAGTTCTTC.

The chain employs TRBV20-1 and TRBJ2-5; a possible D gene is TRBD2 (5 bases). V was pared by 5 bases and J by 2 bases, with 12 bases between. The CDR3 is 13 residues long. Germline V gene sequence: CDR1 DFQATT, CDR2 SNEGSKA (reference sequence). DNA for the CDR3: TGCAGTGCTTTCCCTAGGAGGCAAGAGACCCAGTACTTC. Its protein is CSAFPRRQETQYF.

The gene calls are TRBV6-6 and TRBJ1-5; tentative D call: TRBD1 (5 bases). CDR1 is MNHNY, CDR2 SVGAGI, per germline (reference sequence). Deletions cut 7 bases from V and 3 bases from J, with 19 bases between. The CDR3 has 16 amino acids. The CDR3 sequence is CASMGTVRGLNQPQHF. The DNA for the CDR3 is TGTGCCAGCATGGGGACGGTGCGAGGGCTCAATCAGCCCCAGCATTTT.

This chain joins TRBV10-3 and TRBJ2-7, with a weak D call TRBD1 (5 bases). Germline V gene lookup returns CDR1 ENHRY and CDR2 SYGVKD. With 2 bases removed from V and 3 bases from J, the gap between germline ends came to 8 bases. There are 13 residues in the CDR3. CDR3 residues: CAISEGQGYEQYF. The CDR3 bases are TGTGCCATCAGTGAGGGGCAGGGCTACGAGCAGTACTTC.

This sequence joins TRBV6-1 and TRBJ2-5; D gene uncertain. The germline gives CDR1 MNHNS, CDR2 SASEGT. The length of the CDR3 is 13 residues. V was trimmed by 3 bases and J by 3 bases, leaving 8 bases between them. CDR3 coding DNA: TGTGCCAGCAGTGAGATACGAAAAGAGACCCAGTACTTC. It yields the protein CASSEIRKETQYF.

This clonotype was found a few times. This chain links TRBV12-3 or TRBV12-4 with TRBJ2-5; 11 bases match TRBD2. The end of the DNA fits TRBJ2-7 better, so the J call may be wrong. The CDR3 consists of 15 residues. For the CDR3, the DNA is TGTGCCAGCAGTTCAATAGCGGGAGGGGATTACGAGCAGTACTTC. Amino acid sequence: CASSSIAGGDYEQYF.

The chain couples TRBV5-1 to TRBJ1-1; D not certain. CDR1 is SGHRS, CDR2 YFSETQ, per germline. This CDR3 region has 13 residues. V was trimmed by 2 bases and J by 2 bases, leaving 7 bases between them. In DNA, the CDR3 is TGCGCCAGCAGCTTTTACAGCAACACTGAAGCTTTCTTT. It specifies CASSFYSNTEAFF.

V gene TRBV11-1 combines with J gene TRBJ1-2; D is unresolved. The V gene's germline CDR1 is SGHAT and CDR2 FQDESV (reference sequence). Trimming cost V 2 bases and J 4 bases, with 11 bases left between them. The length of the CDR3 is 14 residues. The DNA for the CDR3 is TGTGCCAGCAGCTTATGGCCAGACGCCTATGGCTACACCTTC. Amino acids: CASSLWPDAYGYTF.

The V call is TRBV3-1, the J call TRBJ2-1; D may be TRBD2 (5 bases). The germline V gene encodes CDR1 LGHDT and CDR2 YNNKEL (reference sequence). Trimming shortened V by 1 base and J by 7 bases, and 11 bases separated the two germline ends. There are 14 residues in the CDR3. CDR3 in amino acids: CASSQGRTGNEQFF. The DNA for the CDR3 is TGTGCCAGCAGCCAAGGAAGGACGGGGAATGAGCAGTTCTTC.

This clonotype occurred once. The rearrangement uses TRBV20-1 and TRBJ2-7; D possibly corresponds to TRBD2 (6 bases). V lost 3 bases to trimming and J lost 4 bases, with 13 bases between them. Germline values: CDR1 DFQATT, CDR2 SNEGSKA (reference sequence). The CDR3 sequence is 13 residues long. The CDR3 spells CSASEGGRYEQYF. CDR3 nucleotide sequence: TGCAGTGCTAGCGAGGGAGGCAGATACGAGCAGTACTTC.

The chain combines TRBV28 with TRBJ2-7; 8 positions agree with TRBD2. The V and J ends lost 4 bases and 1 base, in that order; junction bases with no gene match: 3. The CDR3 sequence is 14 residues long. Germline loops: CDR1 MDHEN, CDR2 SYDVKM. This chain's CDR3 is CASSSQRGSYEQYF. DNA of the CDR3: TGTGCCAGCAGTTCCCAGCGGGGGTCCTACGAGCAGTACTTC.

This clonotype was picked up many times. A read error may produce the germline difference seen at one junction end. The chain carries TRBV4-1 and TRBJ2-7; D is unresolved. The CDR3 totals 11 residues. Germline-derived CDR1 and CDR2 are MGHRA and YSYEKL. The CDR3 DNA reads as TGTGCCAGCAGCCAAGACTACGAGCAGTACTTC. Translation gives CASSQDYEQYF.